The clone carrying this T cell receptor (beta chain) was seen only a few times. This sample is drawn from a study of T-cell reconstitution after alpha-beta-depleted transplantation in children. Preparation of the TCRbeta library used unique molecular identifiers. TCRdb fed the PCR reads into MiXCR, producing one record per CDR3 protein. The sample shows about 580,000 distinct CDR3 sequences, about 21% of them seen only once. V lost 8 bases, J lost 8 bases, and 15 bases lay in between. This CDR3 spans 13 amino acids. The chain joins TRBV12-3 or TRBV12-4 to TRBJ1-4; D is unresolved. The source of this sequence is a boy younger than two who had a stem cell transplant for acute myeloid leukemia, so the T cells may come from the graft donor. The specimen comprised PBMCs, mostly from graft donor cells, sampled 360 days after TCRalphabeta/CD19-depleted stem cell transplant. CDR3 residues: CASRSGVEEKLFF. CDR3 DNA: TGTGCCAGCCGCTCCGGGGTCGAGGAAAAACTGTTTTTT.